These 30 T cell receptor beta chains were sequenced from one sample in a study of blood T cell repertoires in COVID-19 (dated by TCRdb to the early 2020s). The library relied on the immunoSEQ multiplex PCR assay. TCRdb retrieved this table from immuneACCESS and kept in-frame rearrangements only. Not all clones are present; in checked studies, unresolved V genes account for under half, and no reason is known for the remainder. The sample records about 200,000 clones, about 86% of which are singletons. In total, the top ten clones hold roughly 6.2% of the sample. Material: peripheral blood. These receptors all stem from a man in his 60s who had recovered from COVID-19.

The V and J genes are TRBV5-5 and TRBJ1-1; possible D gene TRBD1, 6 bases. Germline CDR1 SGHKS, CDR2 YYEKEE (reference sequence). The CDR3 is 15 amino acids. Trimming took off 4 bases at V and 3 bases at J, with 16 bases between the two ends. The CDR3 DNA sequence: TGTGCCAGCAGCCCCGCCCCCCAGGGGTACACTGAAGCTTTCTTT. This codes for CASSPAPQGYTEAFF.

The chain is built from TRBV19 and TRBJ1-5, with D perhaps matching TRBD1 (6 bases). Germline loops: CDR1 LNHDA, CDR2 SQIVND (reference sequence). This CDR3 has 16 amino acids. V was shortened by 4 bases and J by 4 bases, with 17 bases between the two germline ends. The CDR3 sequence: CASSSGQTRLNQPQHF. CDR3 DNA: TGTGCCAGTAGTAGCGGACAGACCAGATTAAATCAGCCCCAGCATTTT.

The J gene is TRBJ2-7, the V gene TRBV27; 8 bases line up with TRBD1. The CDR3 extends over 15 amino acids. Germline V gene data show CDR1 as MNHEY and CDR2 as SMNVEV (reference sequence). With 6 bases clipped from V and 1 base from J, the junction kept 8 bases outside the gene matches. The CDR3 here is CASRRTGTNSYEQYF. The DNA for the CDR3 is TGTGCCAGCAGGAGGACAGGGACGAATTCCTACGAGCAGTACTTC.

V is TRBV5-4 and J is TRBJ1-4; the match to TRBD1 covers 9 bases. This CDR3 contains 16 residues. The V segment lost 4 bases and the J segment 8 bases; nucleotides outside the gene matches: 12. From germline, CDR1 is SGHNT and CDR2 YYREEE (reference sequence). CDR3 nucleotides: TGTGCCAGCAGCGCGGAGTTGACAGGGGGATTCGAAAAACTGTTTTTT. Translated, it gives CASSAELTGGFEKLFF.

This chain uses TRBV11-2 with TRBJ2-1, with 10 positions matching TRBD2. The V segment lost 0 bases and the J segment 0 bases; nucleotides outside the gene matches: 11. This CDR3 contains 20 residues. Germline V gene data show CDR1 as SGHAT and CDR2 as FQNNGV. The CDR3 here is CASSLEGLAGVEVSYNEQFF. CDR3 DNA: TGTGCCAGCAGCTTAGAAGGGCTAGCGGGAGTTGAGGTCTCCTACAATGAGCAGTTCTTC.

This clone came up once. The chain employs TRBV7-2 and TRBJ2-3, with 8 bases identical to TRBD2. Trimming at V came to 11 bases and at J to 0 bases, leaving 10 bases not matched to a gene. Germline V gene lookup returns CDR1 SGHTA and CDR2 FQGNSA. The CDR3 runs 15 residues. CDR3 DNA sequence: TGTGCCCTTGGTCAGCGGGGGCCGAGCACAGATACGCAGTATTTT. It specifies CALGQRGPSTDTQYF.

This rearrangement joins TRBV5-1 to TRBJ1-5; TRBD1 matches at 8 bases. Trimming took 4 bases from V and 7 from J; bases not matched to a gene: 7. The germline V gene encodes CDR1 SGHRS and CDR2 YFSETQ. The CDR3 consists of 14 residues. In DNA, the CDR3 is TGCGCCAGCAGCATTTCAGGGGGCGGACAGCCCCAGCATTTT. Encoded protein: CASSISGGGQPQHF. The entire variable domain, with the rest obtained from reference TRBV5-1 and TRBJ1-5, is as follows: KAGVTQTPRYLIKTRGQQVTLSCSPISGHRSVSWYQQTPGQGLQFLFEYFSETQRNKGNFPGRFSGRQFSNSRSEMNVSTLELGDSALYLCASSISGGGQPQHFGDGTRLSIL.

This clone was detected only once. This chain uses TRBV5-1 with TRBJ2-7; D gene ambiguous. Germline V CDR1 and CDR2: SGHRS, YFSETQ. V lost 4 bases and J 0 bases, leaving 11 bases between the germline ends. CDR3 length: 14 residues. In DNA, the CDR3 is TGCGCCAGCAGCCCGTTGGGCGACTCCTACGAGCAGTACTTC. Encoded protein: CASSPLGDSYEQYF.

The chain is built from TRBV5-4 and TRBJ2-1; 11 bases agree with TRBD2. The CDR3 sequence is 15 residues long. V lost 3 bases, J lost 6 bases, and 5 bases stayed unmatched. CDR1 and CDR2 from the germline V gene are SGHNT and YYREEE (reference sequence). The CDR3 here is CASSSTSGIANEQFF. CDR3 DNA sequence: TGTGCCAGCAGCTCGACTAGCGGGATTGCCAATGAGCAGTTCTTC.

The rearrangement joins TRBV4-3 to TRBJ1-4; tentative D call: TRBD1 (6 bases). Germline-derived CDR1 and CDR2 are LGHNA and YSLEER. The CDR3 length is 15 residues. The V end lost 0 bases, the J end lost 8 bases, and 13 bases lay between the germline ends. As DNA, the CDR3 is TGCGCCAGCAGCCAAGAAAGCAGGGGAAGCGAAAAACTGTTTTTT. The encoded protein is CASSQESRGSEKLFF.

The chain employs TRBV11-3 and TRBJ1-1; TRBD1 aligns across 8 bases. There are 12 residues in the CDR3. Trimming cost V 8 bases and J 7 bases; bases outside gene matches: 6. The germline V gene has CDR1 SGHNT and CDR2 YENEEA. CDR3 sequence (DNA): TGTGCCAGCCAGGACAGGGAAAATGAAGCTTTCTTT. Its protein product is CASQDRENEAFF.

Points on this clone: It may be a read error: a sequence one base away is much more abundant. The chain has TRBV7-4 and TRBJ1-1; maybe TRBD1 (6 bases). The CDR3 has 13 residues. Trimming took off 6 bases at V and 1 base at J, with 9 bases between the two ends. Germline V gene lookup returns CDR1 SGHVT and CDR2 SQSDAQ. CDR3 sequence: CASRPGQNTEAFF. The CDR3 DNA follows: TGTGCCAGCAGACCGGGACAGAACACTGAAGCTTTCTTT.

This rearrangement joins TRBV27 to TRBJ2-7; TRBD2 might be the D (5 bases). V was pared by 6 bases and J by 10 bases, with 19 bases between. CDR3 length: 13 amino acids. The germline V gene has CDR1 MNHEY and CDR2 SMNVEV (reference sequence). CDR3 sequence: CASRPNRTGFQYF. CDR3 bases: TGTGCCAGCAGGCCGAATCGCACGGGATTCCAGTACTTC.

V usage is TRBV5-4 and J usage is TRBJ2-7; D unresolved. This CDR3 is 13 amino acids long. Between the trimmed V and J ends, which lost 0 bases and 7 bases, there was a span of 11 bases. Germline CDR1 is SGHNT and CDR2 is YYREEE (reference sequence). This CDR3 reads CASSLDWSYEQYF. CDR3 nucleotide sequence: TGTGCCAGCAGCTTGGACTGGTCGTATGAGCAGTACTTC.

This sequence joins TRBV5-1 and TRBJ2-1; 13 nucleotides align to TRBD2. Germline V gives CDR1 SGHRS, CDR2 YFSETQ. J gave up 5 bases and V 4 bases, and 6 bases lay outside the gene matches. The CDR3 totals 16 residues. CDR3 in amino acids: CASSLPGLAGNNEQFF. The CDR3 nucleotides read TGCGCCAGCAGCCTGCCGGGACTAGCGGGGAACAATGAGCAGTTCTTC.

The chain links TRBV7-2 to TRBJ2-7, with D possibly matching TRBD2 (5 bases). This CDR3 has 15 amino acids. Trimming left V 1 base short and J 3 bases short, with 13 bases between. Germline values: CDR1 SGHTA, CDR2 FQGNSA. Here the CDR3 DNA reads TGTGCCAGCAGCTTAGGGGTGATGGGAGTCTACGAGCAGTACTTC. It encodes CASSLGVMGVYEQYF.

The chain couples TRBV9 to TRBJ1-3, with a possible D match to TRBD1 (5 bases). The germline V and J ends were trimmed by 4 bases and 8 bases, with 13 bases remaining between them. Germline lookup yields CDR1 SGDLS and CDR2 YYNGEE. There are 13 residues in the CDR3. CDR3 nucleotides: TGTGCCAGCAGCCCTCGCAGGGAGGACACCATATATTTT. Protein sequence: CASSPRREDTIYF. Full variable domain (outside the CDR3, taken from reference TRBV9 and TRBJ1-3): DSGVTQTPKHLITATGQRVTLRCSPRSGDLSVYWYQQSLDQGLQFLIQYYNGEERAKGNILERFSAQQFPDLHSELNLSSLELGDSALYFCASSPRREDTIYFGEGSWLTVV.

The V and J genes are TRBV30 and TRBJ1-3; D not resolved. The CDR3 is 14 residues long. The germline gives CDR1 GTSNPN, CDR2 SVGIG (reference sequence). Trimming stripped 3 bases from V and 0 bases from J, with 9 bases between. CDR3 sequence: CAWSPLSSGNTIYF. The CDR3 DNA follows: TGTGCCTGGAGCCCTCTGAGCTCTGGAAACACCATATATTTT.

V and J are TRBV29-1 and TRBJ2-1; D unresolved. V shed 4 bases and J shed 1 base, with 11 bases lying between them. Germline CDR1 SQVTM, CDR2 ANQGSEA. The CDR3 has 14 residues. The CDR3 DNA reads as TGCAGCGTTGTTGTGCGGATATCCTACAATGAGCAGTTCTTC. Its protein product is CSVVVRISYNEQFF.

The chain is built from TRBV29-1 and TRBJ2-1, with TRBD1 matching 10 bases. Per the germline V gene, CDR1 is SQVTM and CDR2 is ANQGSEA. This CDR3 spans 12 amino acids. J was trimmed by 7 bases and V by 8 bases; bases with no gene match: 5. The CDR3 DNA sequence: TGCAGCCTCCGGGACAGGGGAAATGAGCAGTTCTTC. This gives the protein CSLRDRGNEQFF.

As DNA, the CDR3 is TGTGCCAGCAGCCCTTCGGCTAACTATGGCTACACCTTC. This sequence encodes CASSPSANYGYTF. The chain uses TRBV3-1 (or the pseudogene TRBV3-2) and TRBJ1-2; D not resolved. Deletions cut 4 bases from V and 0 bases from J, with 6 bases between. Germline V gives CDR1 LGHDT, CDR2 YNNKEL (reference sequence). The CDR3 extends over 13 amino acids.

The V and J genes are TRBV30 and TRBJ2-7; D is perhaps TRBD2 (7 bases). This CDR3 is 15 amino acids long. V was clipped by 4 bases and J by 2 bases, with 18 bases between them. Germline CDR1 and CDR2: GTSNPN and SVGIG (reference sequence). The CDR3 region has the DNA TGTGCCTGGACGGGGGGCGGGACCGGAACCTACGAGCAGTACTTC. Residues: CAWTGGGTGTYEQYF. The variable domain in full, completed from reference TRBV30 and TRBJ2-7, reads SQTIHQWPATLVQPVGSPLSLECTVEGTSNPNLYWYRQAAGRGLQLLFYSVGIGQISSEVPQNLSASRPQDRQFILSSKKLLLSDSGFYLCAWTGGGTGTYEQYFGPGTRLTVT.

The table lists this clone with a few counts. Other DNA sequences within the sample encode an identical CDR3. This chain uses TRBV5-1 with TRBJ2-2; D possibly corresponds to TRBD1 (6 bases). Germline V gene sequence: CDR1 SGHRS, CDR2 YFSETQ. The V end was cut by 4 bases, the J end by 4 bases, with 11 bases between. The CDR3 contains 14 residues. In nucleotides, the CDR3 is TGCGCCAGCAGCGCCGGGACAACCACCGGGGAGCTGTTTTTT. This sequence encodes CASSAGTTTGELFF.

The genes are TRBV7-2 and TRBJ1-1, with D unresolved. The length of the CDR3 is 14 residues. CDR1 and CDR2 from the germline V gene are SGHTA and FQGNSA. Trimming took off 2 bases at V and 5 bases at J, with 12 bases between the two ends. The CDR3 loop is CASSLQLGGTEAFF. CDR3 DNA sequence: TGTGCCAGCAGCTTACAGCTTGGCGGAACTGAAGCTTTCTTT.

The chain has TRBV7-2 and TRBJ2-1, with 9 bases aligning to TRBD1. Germline V gene sequence: CDR1 SGHTA, CDR2 FQGNSA. The V and J ends lost 2 bases and 6 bases, in that order; junction bases with no gene match: 2. The CDR3 has 14 residues. For the CDR3, the DNA is TGTGCCAGCAGCTTATCGACAGGGGGCAATGAGCAGTTCTTC. Translated: CASSLSTGGNEQFF.

This clone was found a few times. This chain connects TRBV27 to TRBJ2-7; 10 nucleotides align to TRBD1. The CDR3 contains 14 residues. V lost 6 bases to trimming and J lost 5 bases; unmatched junction nucleotides: 7. Germline V CDR1 and CDR2: MNHEY, SMNVEV (reference sequence). The CDR3 DNA follows: TGTGCCAGCAGGTCACCGGGACAGGGGAACGAGCAGTACTTC. Amino acids: CASRSPGQGNEQYF.

The chain couples TRBV7-9 to TRBJ1-4, with D hard to call. Germline CDR1 reads SEHNR; CDR2 reads FQNEAQ (reference sequence). The CDR3 contains 12 residues. With 7 bases removed from V and 5 bases from J, the gap between germline ends came to 8 bases. The CDR3 protein is CASTVGNEKLFF. The CDR3 DNA reads TGTGCCAGCACGGTCGGGAATGAAAAACTGTTTTTT. Drawing the rest from reference TRBV7-9 and TRBJ1-4, the complete variable domain is DTGVSQNPRHKITKRGQNVTFRCDPISEHNRLYWYRQTLGQGPEFLTYFQNEAQLEKSRLLSDRFSAERPKGSFSTLEIQRTEQGDSAMYLCASTVGNEKLFFGSGTQLSVL.

Of note for this clone: Germline is not matched at one junction end, which may reflect a read error. This sequence joins TRBV19 and TRBJ2-1, with TRBD1 matching 7 bases. Germline CDR1 reads LNHDA; CDR2 reads SQIVND (reference sequence). The CDR3 runs 17 residues. The CDR3 loop is CASCIGDRRGSYNEQFF. In DNA form, the CDR3 reads TGTGCCAGTTGTATAGGGGACAGAAGGGGTTCCTACAATGAGCAGTTCTTC. Variable domain in full (rest from reference TRBV19 and TRBJ2-1): DGGITQSPKYLFRKEGQNVTLSCEQNLNHDAMYWYRQDPGQGLRLIYYSQIVNDFQKGDIAEGYSVSREKKESFPLTVTSAQKNPTAFYLCASCIGDRRGSYNEQFFGPGTRLTVL.

This chain links TRBV19 with TRBJ1-2, with a possible D match to TRBD1 (6 bases). From germline, CDR1 is LNHDA and CDR2 SQIVND (reference sequence). Trimming removed 5 bases from V and 6 bases from J, with 13 bases in between. CDR3 length: 13 residues. CDR3 sequence (DNA): TGTGCCAGTAGTTCGGACAGACTCGATGGCTACACCTTC. Translating it yields CASSSDRLDGYTF.

The V call is TRBV11-2, the J call TRBJ1-6; D is perhaps TRBD1 (5 bases). The CDR3 contains 14 residues. In germline, CDR1 is SGHAT, CDR2 FQNNGV. V lost 1 base to trimming and J lost 10 bases, with 11 bases between them. This CDR3 is CASSLGSGRSPLHF. The CDR3 DNA sequence: TGTGCCAGCAGCTTAGGTTCAGGGCGCTCACCCCTCCACTTT.